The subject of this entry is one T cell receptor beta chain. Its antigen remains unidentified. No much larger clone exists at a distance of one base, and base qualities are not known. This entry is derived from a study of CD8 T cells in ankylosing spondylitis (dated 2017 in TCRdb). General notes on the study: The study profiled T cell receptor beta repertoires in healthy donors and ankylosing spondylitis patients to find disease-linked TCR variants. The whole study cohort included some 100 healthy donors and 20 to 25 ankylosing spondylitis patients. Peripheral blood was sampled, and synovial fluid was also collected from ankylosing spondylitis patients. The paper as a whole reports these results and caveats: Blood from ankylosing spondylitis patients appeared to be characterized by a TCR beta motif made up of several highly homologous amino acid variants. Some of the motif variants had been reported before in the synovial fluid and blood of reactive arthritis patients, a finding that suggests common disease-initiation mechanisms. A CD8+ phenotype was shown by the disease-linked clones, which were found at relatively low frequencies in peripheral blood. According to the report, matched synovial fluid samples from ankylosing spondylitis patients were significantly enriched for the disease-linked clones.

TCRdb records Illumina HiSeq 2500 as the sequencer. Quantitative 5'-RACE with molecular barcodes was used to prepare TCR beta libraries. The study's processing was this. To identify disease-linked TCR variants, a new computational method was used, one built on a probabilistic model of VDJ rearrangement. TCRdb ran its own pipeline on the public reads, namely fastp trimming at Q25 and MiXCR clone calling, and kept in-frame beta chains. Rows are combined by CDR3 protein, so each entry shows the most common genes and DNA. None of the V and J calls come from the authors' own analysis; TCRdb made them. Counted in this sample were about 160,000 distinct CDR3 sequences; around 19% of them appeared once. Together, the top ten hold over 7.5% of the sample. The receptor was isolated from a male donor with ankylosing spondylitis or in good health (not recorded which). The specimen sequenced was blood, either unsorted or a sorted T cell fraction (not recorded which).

The CDR3 protein is CASSLTGIPGNTIYF. The bases read TGTGCCAGCAGCTTAACAGGGATCCCTGGAAACACCATATATTTT. Here the chain combines TRBV7-3 and TRBJ1-3, with the D gene call left open. The trim is 0 bases for V and 2 bases for J, with a gap of 8 bases between the germline ends. The germline V gene provides CDR1 SGHTA and CDR2 FQGTGA. The CDR3 sequence holds 15 residues, the cysteine and phenylalanine included. The entry retains the CDR3 DNA only, 45 bases that are in frame from base 1.